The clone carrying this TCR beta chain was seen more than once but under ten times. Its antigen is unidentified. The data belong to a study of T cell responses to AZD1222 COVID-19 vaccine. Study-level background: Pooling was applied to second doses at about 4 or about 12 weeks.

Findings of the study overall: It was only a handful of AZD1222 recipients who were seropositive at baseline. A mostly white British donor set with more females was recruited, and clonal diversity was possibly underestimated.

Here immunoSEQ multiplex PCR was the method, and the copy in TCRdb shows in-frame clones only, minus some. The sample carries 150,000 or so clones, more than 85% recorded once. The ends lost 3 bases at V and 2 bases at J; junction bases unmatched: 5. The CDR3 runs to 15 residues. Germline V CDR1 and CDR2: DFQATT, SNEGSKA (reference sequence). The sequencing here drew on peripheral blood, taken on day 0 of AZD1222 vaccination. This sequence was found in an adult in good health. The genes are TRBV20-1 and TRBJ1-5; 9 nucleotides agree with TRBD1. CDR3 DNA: TGCAGTGCTAGTACCGGGACAGGGCGCAATCAGCCCCAGCATTTT. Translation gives CSASTGTGRNQPQHF.